Below, 6 T cell receptor beta chains from the same sample are listed, as sequenced in a study of cytomegalovirus exposure and HLA in healthy donors. Only in-frame clones appear in the TCRdb table, and some are missing; sequencing was by immunoSEQ multiplex PCR. The top ten hold around 1.7% of the sample, which has around 58,000 clones, approximately 90% seen once. Source material: PBMCs. These receptors were taken from a woman aged 18-29 years in good health and CMV-seronegative.

The V call is TRBV7-2, the J call TRBJ2-7; D remains unclear. Germline assignment: CDR1 SGHTA and CDR2 FQGNSA. Trimming removed 4 bases at V and 7 bases at J, with 11 bases between. The CDR3 is 12 residues long. The CDR3 bases are TGTGCCAGCAGCTACGACTTTAGGGAGCAGTACTTC. Its protein is CASSYDFREQYF.

V is TRBV29-1 and J is TRBJ2-3; 9 bases map to TRBD1. The CDR3 is 17 residues long. The germline gives CDR1 SQVTM, CDR2 ANQGSEA. With 3 bases clipped from V and 2 bases from J, the junction kept 12 bases outside the gene matches. CDR3 coding DNA: TGCAGCGTTGATTTTTTTTTGGGACAGGGTGACACAGATACGCAGTATTTT. This translates into CSVDFFLGQGDTDTQYF.

The chain uses TRBV27 and TRBJ2-3, with TRBD2 matching 8 bases. V lost 3 bases and J lost 1; bases outside the gene matches: 9. The CDR3 consists of 17 residues. In germline, CDR1 is MNHEY, CDR2 SMNVEV (reference sequence). Here the CDR3 reads CASSFHREGRRTDTQYF. The CDR3 DNA follows: TGTGCCAGCAGTTTCCACCGGGAGGGGCGGCGCACAGATACGCAGTATTTT.

The J gene is TRBJ1-1, the V gene TRBV28, with TRBD1 matching over 7 bases. From germline, CDR1 is MDHEN and CDR2 SYDVKM. The trim removed 0 bases at V and 4 bases at J, leaving 2 bases unmatched. The CDR3 covers 14 residues. CDR3: CASSLWSGGTEAFF. Here the CDR3 DNA reads TGTGCCAGCAGTTTATGGTCAGGGGGCACTGAAGCTTTCTTT.

This clone has a single count. V is TRBV5-6 and J is TRBJ1-5, with D possibly TRBD1 on 5 matching bases. Trimming left V 0 bases short and J 4 bases short, with 11 bases between. Germline values: CDR1 SGHDT, CDR2 YYEEEE. CDR3 size: 15 residues. The CDR3 DNA is TGTGCCAGCAGCTTGGGTGCCCAGGGAAATCAGCCCCAGCATTTT. It yields the protein CASSLGAQGNQPQHF. Full variable domain (outside the CDR3, taken from reference TRBV5-6 and TRBJ1-5): DAGVTQSPTHLIKTRGQQVTLRCSPKSGHDTVSWYQQALGQGPQFIFQYYEEEERQRGNFPDRFSGHQFPNYSSELNVNALLLGDSALYLCASSLGAQGNQPQHFGDGTRLSIL.

This chain links TRBV6-6 with TRBJ2-2; no clear D gene. The CDR3 runs 16 residues. Germline loops: CDR1 MNHNY, CDR2 SVGAGI (reference sequence). Trimming took 6 bases from V and 7 from J, leaving 21 bases between them. CDR3 bases: TGTGCCAGCAGCATAATCCCCTCTACTGCTGGCGGGGAGCTGTTTTTT. This gives the protein CASSIIPSTAGGELFF.